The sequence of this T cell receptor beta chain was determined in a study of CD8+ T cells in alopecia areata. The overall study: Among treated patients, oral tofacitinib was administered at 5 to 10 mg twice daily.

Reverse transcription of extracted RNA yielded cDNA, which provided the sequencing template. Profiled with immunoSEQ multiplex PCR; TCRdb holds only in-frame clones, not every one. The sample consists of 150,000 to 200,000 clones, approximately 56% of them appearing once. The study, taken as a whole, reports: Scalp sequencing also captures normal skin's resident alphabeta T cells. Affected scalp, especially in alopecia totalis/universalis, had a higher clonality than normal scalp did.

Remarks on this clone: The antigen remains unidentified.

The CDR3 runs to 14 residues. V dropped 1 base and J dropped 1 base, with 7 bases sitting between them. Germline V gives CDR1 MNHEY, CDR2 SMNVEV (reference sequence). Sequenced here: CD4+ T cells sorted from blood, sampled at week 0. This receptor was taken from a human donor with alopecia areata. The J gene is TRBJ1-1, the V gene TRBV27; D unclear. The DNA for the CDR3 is TGTGCCAGCAGTTTATGGCCAGGGAACACTGAAGCTTTCTTT. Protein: CASSLWPGNTEAFF.